The 7 T cell receptor beta chains below come from one sample, sequenced in a study of cytomegalovirus exposure and HLA in healthy donors. The PCR ran on 60 Vbeta and 13 Jbeta primers. Some clones are missing from TCRdb's copy, which holds only in-frame ones; the method was immunoSEQ multiplex PCR. The table lists 100,000 or so clones, approximately 77% of them singletons, with around 5% in the top ten. Input material: PBMCs. The receptors were sampled from a woman aged 40 to 50 in good health and CMV-seronegative.

The chain carries TRBV9 and TRBJ2-1, with TRBD2 as a possible D gene (5 bases). CDR3 length equals 17 residues. With 4 bases removed from V and 6 bases from J, the gap between germline ends came to 23 bases. Germline values: CDR1 SGDLS, CDR2 YYNGEE. The CDR3 is CASSPGEGDSAPNEQFF. CDR3 bases: TGTGCCAGCAGCCCCGGGGAAGGAGATTCCGCCCCCAATGAGCAGTTCTTC.

The chain uses TRBV6-5 and TRBJ2-5; TRBD2 matches 9 bases. CDR1 and CDR2 from the germline V gene are MNHEY and SVGAGI. There are 15 residues in the CDR3. Trimming at V came to 6 bases and at J to 4 bases, leaving 9 bases not matched to a gene. The CDR3 here is CASRGVAGGTETQYF. CDR3 DNA: TGTGCCAGCAGGGGGGTTGCGGGGGGGACAGAGACCCAGTACTTC.

V and J are TRBV14 and TRBJ2-7; the D gene is possibly TRBD2 (6 bases). CDR1 is SGHDN, CDR2 FVKESK, per germline. The CDR3 loop spans 12 amino acids. V lost 4 bases, J lost 12 bases, and 16 bases lay in between. The CDR3 spells CASSPQGLTLYF. The CDR3 DNA is TGTGCCAGCAGCCCCCAGGGACTTACGCTGTACTTC. Complete variable domain (other parts from reference TRBV14 and TRBJ2-7): EAGVTQFPSHSVIEKGQTVTLRCDPISGHDNLYWYRRVMGKEIKFLLHFVKESKQDESGMPNNRFLAERTGGTYSTLKVQPAELEDSGVYFCASSPQGLTLYFGPGTRLTVT.

The chain uses TRBV19 and TRBJ2-1; D may be TRBD1 (5 bases). The CDR3 runs 12 residues. V dropped 4 bases and J dropped 9 bases, with 10 bases sitting between them. Per the germline V gene, CDR1 is LNHDA and CDR2 is SQIVND (reference sequence). The CDR3 reads CASSNTGPEQFF. The CDR3 bases are TGTGCCAGTAGTAACACAGGACCTGAGCAGTTCTTC.

The CDR3 reads CASSVDGTKNNSPLHF. CDR3 DNA sequence: TGTGCCAGCAGCGTGGACGGGACAAAGAATAATTCACCCCTCCACTTT. The chain is built from TRBV9 and TRBJ1-6; tentative D call: TRBD1 (6 bases). CDR1 is SGDLS and CDR2 is YYNGEE in the germline V gene. The CDR3 totals 16 residues. V was trimmed by 2 bases and J by 5 bases, leaving 14 bases between them.

The chain joins TRBV2 to TRBJ2-7; D call uncertain. The CDR3 is made up of 13 amino acids. The V and J ends lost 5 bases and 4 bases respectively, with 12 bases between them. The germline gives CDR1 SNHLY, CDR2 FYNNEI. The CDR3 nucleotides are TGTGCCAGCAGTCGCCCCCCGAGTTACGAGCAGTACTTC. It translates to CASSRPPSYEQYF.

The rearrangement links TRBV4-2 to TRBJ2-7, with 9 bases fitting TRBD1. Germline V CDR1 and CDR2: LGHNA, YNFKEQ. The J segment lost 5 bases and the V segment lost 3 bases, leaving 11 bases of the junction unmatched. The CDR3 runs 16 residues. CDR3 in DNA: TGTGCCAGCAGCCAGGTTTCAACAGGGGGCTGGAACGAGCAGTACTTC. Amino acid sequence: CASSQVSTGGWNEQYF.